Listed here are 28 T cell receptor beta chains from one sample, sequenced in a study of yellow fever vaccine responses in identical twins. TCRdb reanalysed the RT-PCR reads using MiXCR and keeps one entry per CDR3 protein. Among several hundred distinct CDR3 sequences, roughly 84% were seen once, and the ten largest hold about 7.3%. This specimen consisted of T cells from blood (PBMCs), unsorted or a sorted subset (not recorded which), obtained before or after yellow fever vaccination (not recorded which). The receptors were gathered from a female donor who received the yellow fever vaccine.

The chain carries TRBV15 and TRBJ2-7; D not resolved. Germline values: CDR1 LNHNV, CDR2 YYDKDF (reference sequence). The CDR3 is made up of 13 amino acids. Trimming pared 0 bases from V and 0 bases from J, leaving 3 bases between. CDR3 coding DNA: TGTGCCACCAGCAGAGATCCCTCCTACGAGCAGTACTTC. Protein product: CATSRDPSYEQYF.

The chain joins TRBV15 to TRBJ1-2; 7 positions agree with TRBD1. J was trimmed by 3 bases and V by 0 bases; bases with no gene match: 4. The CDR3 contains 15 residues. CDR1 and CDR2 from the germline V gene are LNHNV and YYDKDF (reference sequence). The CDR3 DNA follows: TGTGCCACCAGCAGAGATTTAGGACAGGACTATGGCTACACCTTC. Translated: CATSRDLGQDYGYTF. The full variable domain, completed using reference TRBV15 and TRBJ1-2, is DAMVIQNPRYQVTQFGKPVTLSCSQTLNHNVMYWYQQKSSQAPKLLFHYYDKDFNNEADTPDNFQSRRPNTSFCFLDIRSPGLGDTAMYLCATSRDLGQDYGYTFGSGTRLTVV.

The chain joins TRBV11-2 to TRBJ2-7; perhaps TRBD2 as D (7 bases). CDR3 size: 14 residues. V was trimmed by 6 bases and J by 3 bases, leaving 15 bases between them. Looked up from germline, CDR1 is SGHAT and CDR2 is FQNNGV. The CDR3 region is CASSPQGGGYEQYF. In nucleotides, the CDR3 is TGTGCCAGCAGTCCGCAGGGAGGGGGCTACGAGCAGTACTTC. Full variable domain (missing parts from reference TRBV11-2 and TRBJ2-7): EAGVAQSPRYKIIEKRQSVAFWCNPISGHATLYWYQQILGQGPKLLIQFQNNGVVDDSQLPKDRFSAERLKGVDSTLKIQPAKLEDSAVYLCASSPQGGGYEQYFGPGTRLTVT.

This chain connects TRBV11-1 to TRBJ2-3; TRBD1 or TRBD2 may be the D gene (5 bases each). Germline loops: CDR1 SGHAT, CDR2 FQDESV (reference sequence). V was clipped by 10 bases and J by 6 bases, with 20 bases between them. CDR3 length: 14 residues. The CDR3, as DNA: TGTGCCATCCCGGGACGCGGACGTGTTGATACGCAGTATTTT. Translation: CAIPGRGRVDTQYF.

V and J are TRBV11-1 and TRBJ2-3; the D call may be TRBD1 or TRBD2 (5 bases each). The V gene's germline CDR1 is SGHAT and CDR2 FQDESV (reference sequence). The CDR3 is 18 amino acids. V lost 5 bases and J lost 1, with 22 bases in between. CDR3 DNA sequence: TGTGCCAGCAGCAAAGTCCGGTTCCGGGACGGACGCACAGATACGCAGTATTTT. This codes for CASSKVRFRDGRTDTQYF. The whole variable domain, remainder taken from reference TRBV11-1 and TRBJ2-3, is EAEVAQSPRYKITEKSQAVAFWCDPISGHATLYWYRQILGQGPELLVQFQDESVVDDSQLPKDRFSAERLKGVDSTLKIQPAELGDSAMYLCASSKVRFRDGRTDTQYFGPGTRLTVL.

This chain links TRBV7-9 with TRBJ2-3; D is undetermined. The CDR3 length is 13 residues. The V gene's germline CDR1 is SEHNR and CDR2 FQNEAQ (reference sequence). V was cut by 3 bases and J by 4 bases, with 8 bases left in between. The CDR3 bases are TGTGCCAGCAGCTTCCCCCCTGCAGATACGCAGTATTTT. It specifies CASSFPPADTQYF.

The chain has TRBV12-3 or TRBV12-4 and TRBJ2-1; D gene uncertain. The CDR3 is 14 residues long. The germline V and J ends were trimmed by 5 bases and 4 bases, with 12 bases remaining between them. CDR3 in amino acids: CASSPNARYNEQFF. The CDR3 DNA reads TGTGCCAGCAGTCCCAATGCTAGATACAATGAGCAGTTCTTC.

The rearrangement joins TRBV2 to TRBJ1-3; TRBD1 matches 7 bases. This CDR3 has 15 amino acids. Trimming cost V 4 bases and J 4 bases; bases outside gene matches: 7. CDR1 is SNHLY, CDR2 FYNNEI, per germline. CDR3 DNA sequence: TGTGCCAGCAGTGCGAAGGACAGGAAAGGAAACACCATATATTTT. It encodes CASSAKDRKGNTIYF. The variable domain in full, completed from reference TRBV2 and TRBJ1-3, reads EPEVTQTPSHQVTQMGQEVILRCVPISNHLYFYWYRQILGQKVEFLVSFYNNEISEKSEIFDDQFSVERPDGSNFTLKIRSTKLEDSAMYFCASSAKDRKGNTIYFGEGSWLTVV.

This clonotype was seen a single time. The chain combines TRBV11-3 with TRBJ2-3; no reliable D call. The V gene's germline CDR1 is SGHNT and CDR2 YENEEA. The V gene lost 0 bases and the J gene lost 5 bases, with 6 bases spanning the gap. The CDR3 is 13 residues long. CDR3: CASSLERRDTQYF. In nucleotides, the CDR3 is TGTGCCAGCAGCTTAGAACGAAGAGATACGCAGTATTTT.

This chain joins TRBV18 and TRBJ2-7; D not resolved. The CDR3 is 13 amino acids. The germline CDR1 and CDR2 sequences are KGHSH and LQKENI. The germline V and J ends were trimmed by 3 bases and 3 bases, with 9 bases remaining between them. The CDR3 region is CASSPGPVYEQYV. The CDR3 coding sequence is TGTGCCAGCTCACCGGGCCCGGTCTACGAGCAGTACGTC.

This chain connects TRBV11-1 to TRBJ1-2, with D hard to call. Germline lookup yields CDR1 SGHAT and CDR2 FQDESV (reference sequence). This CDR3 has 15 residues. Trimming removed 1 base at V and 4 bases at J, with 13 bases between. CDR3: CASSLGTSSAYGYTF. The CDR3 region has the DNA TGTGCCAGCAGCTTAGGGACTTCATCGGCCTATGGCTACACCTTC.

The V and J genes are TRBV4-1 and TRBJ1-5; no reliable D call. This CDR3 region has 15 residues. CDR1 and CDR2 (germline): MGHRA, YSYEKL. V lost 0 bases and J 4 bases, leaving 10 bases between the germline ends. Here the CDR3 DNA reads TGCGCCAGCAGCCAAGAGGTGGCCTCAAATCAGCCCCAGCATTTT. Translating it yields CASSQEVASNQPQHF.

J is TRBJ1-2 and V is TRBV20-1; weak D call: TRBD1 (5 bases). This CDR3 contains 13 residues. V lost 5 bases to trimming and J lost 0 bases, with 10 bases between them. The V gene's germline CDR1 is DFQATT and CDR2 SNEGSKA (reference sequence). Here the CDR3 reads CSAPGGPNYGYTF. As DNA, the CDR3 is TGCAGTGCTCCCGGGGGACCTAACTATGGCTACACCTTC.

V gene TRBV20-1 combines with J gene TRBJ2-3, with D perhaps TRBD1 (6 bases). Trimming took 0 bases from V and 4 from J, leaving 14 bases between them. Germline V gene sequence: CDR1 DFQATT, CDR2 SNEGSKA (reference sequence). The length of the CDR3 is 15 residues. The CDR3 sequence: CSARDSGAVSDTQYF. For the CDR3, the DNA is TGCAGTGCTAGAGACTCAGGGGCAGTTTCAGATACGCAGTATTTT.

The chain carries TRBV25-1 and TRBJ1-6; D is undetermined. Germline V lookup: CDR1 MGHDK, CDR2 SYGVNS. V was cut by 3 bases and J by 10 bases, with 10 bases left in between. The CDR3 sequence is 13 residues long. CDR3 loop: CASSDVSSSPLHF. In DNA, the CDR3 is TGTGCCAGCAGTGACGTAAGTTCGTCACCCCTCCACTTT.

This clonotype was recorded once. The V gene is TRBV5-1, the J gene TRBJ2-7; 8 bases align to TRBD2. This CDR3 region has 15 residues. The V segment lost 2 bases and the J segment 0 bases; nucleotides outside the gene matches: 4. The V gene's germline CDR1 is SGHRS and CDR2 YFSETQ. The CDR3 loop reads CASSLGGGSSYEQYV. The CDR3 DNA reads as TGCGCCAGCAGCTTAGGCGGGGGGTCCTCCTACGAGCAGTACGTC.

This clonotype was seen only once. This rearrangement joins TRBV6-5 to TRBJ1-2, with D unresolved. Trimming took 4 bases from V and 0 from J, leaving 9 bases between them. The CDR3 covers 14 residues. CDR1 and CDR2 (germline): MNHEY, SVGAGI. DNA of the CDR3: TGTGCCAGCAGTTTCCGGACGGCTAACTATGGCTACACCTTC. Translated, it gives CASSFRTANYGYTF.

The rearrangement joins TRBV12-3 or TRBV12-4 to TRBJ2-3; D is possibly TRBD1 (5 bases). The CDR3 runs 16 residues. V was cut by 5 bases and J by 2 bases, with 17 bases left in between. Written as DNA, the CDR3 is TGTGCCAGCAGTCCTATCAGGACAACTGTCACAGATACGCAGTATTTT. Its protein is CASSPIRTTVTDTQYF.

This chain joins TRBV10-3 and TRBJ1-2; no reliable D call. Trimming took 3 bases from V and 6 from J, leaving 5 bases between them. The CDR3 totals 11 residues. The germline V gene encodes CDR1 ENHRY and CDR2 SYGVKD. The CDR3 nucleotides are TGTGCCATCAGTGACGGGGATGGCTACACCTTC. Translating gives CAISDGDGYTF.

The sample holds one count of this clonotype. This sequence joins TRBV7-9 and TRBJ2-1; a weak D match, TRBD2 (5 bases). CDR3 length: 15 amino acids. Between the trimmed V and J ends, which lost 1 base and 3 bases, there was a span of 10 bases. Germline V gene lookup returns CDR1 SEHNR and CDR2 FQNEAQ (reference sequence). As DNA, the CDR3 is TGTGCCAGCAGCTTAGGTACTAGAGTCTACAATGAGCAGTTCTTC. Amino acids: CASSLGTRVYNEQFF.

The rearrangement joins TRBV29-1 to TRBJ1-2; perhaps TRBD1 as D (5 bases). Germline V CDR1 and CDR2: SQVTM, ANQGSEA. This CDR3 spans 13 amino acids. Trimming cost V 6 bases and J 4 bases, with 15 bases left between them. The CDR3 DNA is TGCAGCGTCCCCCAGCCGAGGGGCTATGGCTACACCTTC. Its translation: CSVPQPRGYGYTF.

The J gene is TRBJ2-5, the V gene TRBV7-9; D not certain. Germline CDR1 and CDR2: SEHNR and FQNEAQ (reference sequence). The CDR3 is 12 amino acids. Trimming took off 4 bases at V and 5 bases at J, with 8 bases between the two ends. As DNA, the CDR3 is TGTGCCAGCAGCTCGTTGCTGGAGACCCAGTACTTC. Translated, it gives CASSSLLETQYF.

This chain connects TRBV4-3 to TRBJ1-2; 8 positions match TRBD1. CDR1 and CDR2 (germline): LGHNA, YSLEER. This CDR3 is 15 amino acids long. V shed 2 bases and J 8 bases; nucleotides not matched to a gene: 10. CDR3 residues: CASSQSGGFDVGYTF. The CDR3 DNA sequence: TGCGCCAGCAGCCAATCAGGGGGCTTTGACGTGGGCTACACCTTC.

The chain carries TRBV10-3 and TRBJ2-7, with D perhaps matching TRBD1 (5 bases). Germline CDR1 reads ENHRY; CDR2 reads SYGVKD. This CDR3 has 14 residues. Trimming took off 0 bases at V and 3 bases at J, with 9 bases between the two ends. CDR3 sequence (DNA): TGTGCCATCAGTGAGTCCAAGGGGATCTACGAGCAGTACTTC. Its translation: CAISESKGIYEQYF.

This clonotype was detected only once. The chain combines TRBV5-6 with TRBJ2-1; the D gene is possibly TRBD2 (5 bases). There are 14 residues in the CDR3. Trimming took 5 bases from V and 5 from J, leaving 14 bases between them. Germline values: CDR1 SGHDT, CDR2 YYEEEE. The CDR3 coding sequence is TGTGCCAGCAGAAGAGGGCCCCAGAACAATGAGCAGTTCTTC. It specifies CASRRGPQNNEQFF.

The chain links TRBV4-1 to TRBJ1-5, with a tentative D call TRBD1 (6 bases). CDR3 length: 15 residues. Between the trimmed V and J ends, which lost 2 bases and 7 bases, there was a span of 15 bases. Germline lookup yields CDR1 MGHRA and CDR2 YSYEKL. In DNA, the CDR3 is TGCGCCAGCAGCCAACCAACCAGGGGACGGCAGCCCCAGCATTTT. As protein: CASSQPTRGRQPQHF.

The chain joins TRBV13 to TRBJ2-5; D is uncertain. Per germline, CDR1 PRHDT and CDR2 FYEKMQ (reference sequence). Trimming stripped 6 bases from V and 2 bases from J, with 10 bases between. This CDR3 comprises 13 residues. The CDR3 DNA follows: TGTGCCAGCAGTTTGGGCCTTCAAGAGACCCAGTACTTC. It translates to CASSLGLQETQYF.

The chain links TRBV7-6 to TRBJ2-1; 10 nucleotides agree with TRBD2. Germline lookup yields CDR1 SGHVS and CDR2 FNYEAQ. The length of the CDR3 is 15 residues. V gave up 5 bases and J gave up 8 bases; unmatched junction bases: 9. The CDR3 sequence: CASSPLAGAVYEQFF. CDR3 coding DNA: TGTGCCAGCAGCCCCCTAGCGGGGGCTGTCTATGAGCAGTTCTTC.